One and the same sample provided the 27 T cell receptor beta chains below, sequenced in a study of T cell repertoires in cytomegalovirus infection. MiXCR was run by TCRdb on the reads, yielding one entry per CDR3 protein. The table lists a few hundred thousand distinct CDR3 sequences, approximately 40% of them singletons. No antigen has been assigned to these receptors. The material was cultured PBMCs, obtained from culture after CMV antigen stimulation. The receptors here all came from a human donor in good health (CMV status not recorded). Some clones in this sample may be carry-over from other donors' samples.

This chain uses TRBV20-1 with TRBJ2-1, with 10 bases lining up with TRBD2. V lost 0 bases to trimming and J lost 2 bases; unmatched junction nucleotides: 4. The CDR3 has 16 residues. The germline V gene has CDR1 DFQATT and CDR2 SNEGSKA (reference sequence). CDR3 in DNA: TGCAGTGCTAGAGAACTAGCGGGAAAAGCCTACAATGAGCAGTTCTTC. Its protein product is CSARELAGKAYNEQFF.

This clonotype was counted a few times. V is TRBV3-1 and J is TRBJ1-2, with 10 positions matching TRBD1. The CDR3 totals 13 residues. J was trimmed by 9 bases and V by 5 bases; bases with no gene match: 6. Germline CDR1 LGHDT, CDR2 YNNKEL (reference sequence). As DNA, the CDR3 is TGTGCCAGCAGCGTAGGACAGGGGGATAGCTACACCTTC. Its translation is CASSVGQGDSYTF.

V is TRBV7-6 and J is TRBJ1-2; 7 positions agree with TRBD1. The CDR3 sequence is 15 residues long. Germline CDR1 is SGHVS and CDR2 is FNYEAQ. V was clipped by 7 bases and J by 1 base; unmatched bases: 9. The CDR3 protein is CASTPPGGSNYGYTF. The CDR3 DNA reads as TGTGCCAGCACCCCTCCAGGGGGTAGTAACTATGGCTACACCTTC.

The rearrangement links TRBV5-1 to TRBJ2-1; the D gene could be TRBD1 or TRBD2 (5 bases each). V lost 4 bases and J lost 6, with 17 bases in between. The CDR3 covers 15 residues. Germline loops: CDR1 SGHRS, CDR2 YFSETQ. The CDR3 protein is CASSRDPNGVNEQFF. CDR3 in DNA: TGCGCCAGCAGCCGGGACCCTAATGGGGTCAATGAGCAGTTCTTC.

The genes are TRBV4-1 and TRBJ2-1, with D tentatively TRBD1 or TRBD2 (5 bases each). The length of the CDR3 is 18 residues. The V gene's germline CDR1 is MGHRA and CDR2 YSYEKL. V shed 0 bases and J shed 2 bases, with 17 bases lying between them. The CDR3 DNA reads TGCGCCAGCAGCCAAGAATGGCATCCAGGGACCGCCTACAATGAGCAGTTCTTC. This encodes CASSQEWHPGTAYNEQFF.

A few counts support this clonotype. The genes are TRBV29-1 and TRBJ1-1, with D unresolved. Per the germline V gene, CDR1 is SQVTM and CDR2 is ANQGSEA. V was trimmed by 2 bases and J by 0 bases, leaving 4 bases between them. This CDR3 contains 12 residues. CDR3 region: CSVEQMNTEAFF. DNA for the CDR3: TGCAGCGTTGAACAAATGAACACTGAAGCTTTCTTT.

The chain combines TRBV5-4 with TRBJ2-7, with a weak D call TRBD1 (7 bases). Trimming cost V 0 bases and J 8 bases, with 15 bases left between them. Per the germline V gene, CDR1 is SGHNT and CDR2 is YYREEE (reference sequence). The CDR3 has 14 residues. CDR3 region: CASSLEGRGAKQYF. The CDR3 DNA follows: TGTGCCAGCAGCTTGGAAGGCAGGGGGGCGAAGCAGTACTTC.

This sequence joins TRBV11-1 and TRBJ2-2, with 11 bases fitting TRBD2. Germline V gives CDR1 SGHAT, CDR2 FQDESV (reference sequence). V lost 8 bases and J lost 0; bases outside the gene matches: 5. This CDR3 comprises 16 residues. The CDR3 sequence is CASRSGGAPNTGELFF. CDR3 DNA: TGTGCCAGCCGTAGCGGGGGGGCTCCGAACACCGGGGAGCTGTTTTTT. The whole variable domain, remainder taken from reference TRBV11-1 and TRBJ2-2, is EAEVAQSPRYKITEKSQAVAFWCDPISGHATLYWYRQILGQGPELLVQFQDESVVDDSQLPKDRFSAERLKGVDSTLKIQPAELGDSAMYLCASRSGGAPNTGELFFGEGSRLTVL.

The chain combines TRBV6-2 or TRBV6-3 with TRBJ2-3; no clear D gene. CDR1 and CDR2 (germline): MNHEY, SVGEGT. The CDR3 is 12 residues long. Trimming removed 8 bases at V and 0 bases at J, with 6 bases between. CDR3 bases: TGTGCCAGCCGATCGAGCACAGATACGCAGTATTTT. It specifies CASRSSTDTQYF.

There are a few counts of this clonotype. This chain links TRBV27 with TRBJ2-2; TRBD2 agrees at 9 bases. This CDR3 has 17 amino acids. The trim removed 7 bases at V and 5 bases at J, leaving 14 bases unmatched. Germline loops: CDR1 MNHEY, CDR2 SMNVEV (reference sequence). The CDR3 DNA reads TGTGCCAGCACACGCGAGGCTAGCGGGGCCTGGACCGGGGAGCTGTTTTTT. This encodes CASTREASGAWTGELFF.

This clonotype appeared a few times. The chain has TRBV7-9 and TRBJ1-2; TRBD1 aligns across 9 bases. Germline loops: CDR1 SEHNR, CDR2 FQNEAQ (reference sequence). The ends lost 7 bases at V and 4 bases at J; junction bases unmatched: 10. This CDR3 comprises 15 residues. The CDR3 here is CASTQQGAGGYGYTF. The CDR3 DNA follows: TGTGCCAGCACCCAACAGGGGGCTGGAGGCTATGGCTACACCTTC.

About this clonotype: One base away lies a much larger clone, so this may be a sequencing read error. The chain uses TRBV7-2 and TRBJ2-1; D unclear. The CDR3 consists of 11 residues. Trimming took off 2 bases at V and 10 bases at J, with 6 bases between the two ends. Per the germline V gene, CDR1 is SGHTA and CDR2 is FQGNSA. The CDR3 DNA follows: TGTGCCAGCAGCTTAACATGGGAGCAGTTCTTC. It is translated as CASSLTWEQFF. Filled out from reference TRBV7-2 and TRBJ2-1, the complete variable domain reads GAGVSQSPSNKVTEKGKDVELRCDPISGHTALYWYRQSLGQGLEFLIYFQGNSAPDKSGLPSDRFSAERTGGSVSTLTIQRTQQEDSAVYLCASSLTWEQFFGPGTRLTVL.

This clonotype was counted only a few times. This rearrangement joins TRBV19 to TRBJ2-7, with unresolved D. The CDR3 contains 11 residues. Germline CDR1 reads LNHDA; CDR2 reads SQIVND (reference sequence). Trimming removed 9 bases at V and 0 bases at J, with 6 bases between. The CDR3 nucleotides read TGTGCCAGCATAGGCTCCTACGAGCAGTACTTC. This sequence encodes CASIGSYEQYF.

This chain links TRBV7-2 with TRBJ2-4, with 13 positions matching TRBD2. The CDR3 contains 16 residues. Germline CDR1 is SGHTA and CDR2 is FQGNSA. V trimming: 1 base; J trimming: 8 bases; junction bases outside the gene matches: 5. CDR3 region: CASSLGLAGGWDIQYF. As DNA, the CDR3 is TGTGCCAGCAGCTTAGGACTAGCGGGAGGATGGGACATTCAGTACTTC. The full variable domain, rest sourced from reference TRBV7-2 and TRBJ2-4, is GAGVSQSPSNKVTEKGKDVELRCDPISGHTALYWYRQSLGQGLEFLIYFQGNSAPDKSGLPSDRFSAERTGGSVSTLTIQRTQQEDSAVYLCASSLGLAGGWDIQYFGAGTRLSVL.

The chain joins TRBV7-8 to TRBJ2-1, with TRBD2 matching 11 bases. The J segment lost 4 bases and the V segment lost 5 bases, leaving 7 bases of the junction unmatched. The CDR3 extends over 16 amino acids. Germline lookup yields CDR1 SGHVS and CDR2 FQNEAQ. CDR3 loop: CASSPTSGIVYNEQFF. DNA for the CDR3: TGTGCCAGCAGCCCGACTAGCGGGATTGTTTACAATGAGCAGTTCTTC.

The J gene is TRBJ1-5, the V gene TRBV23-1; D is unclear. TRBV23-1 is identified as an open reading frame with a role that is uncertain. The CDR3 loop spans 11 amino acids. The germline V and J ends were trimmed by 3 bases and 9 bases, with 6 bases remaining between them. For the CDR3, the DNA is TGCGCCAGCAGTCAGTTAGGGCCCCAGCATTTT. Translated: CASSQLGPQHF.

This clonotype showed up just a few times. V and J are TRBV5-1 and TRBJ2-7; D is possibly TRBD1 or TRBD2 (5 bases each). The V end was cut by 3 bases, the J end by 1 base, with 14 bases between. This CDR3 spans 15 amino acids. Germline V gives CDR1 SGHRS, CDR2 YFSETQ. DNA of the CDR3: TGCGCCAGCAGCTCCCAAGGGACCGCGTCCTACGAGCAGTACTTC. It translates to CASSSQGTASYEQYF.

The chain employs TRBV19 and TRBJ1-5; D is unresolved. CDR3 length equals 17 residues. Trimming took off 7 bases at V and 2 bases at J, with 21 bases between the two ends. Germline V gene lookup returns CDR1 LNHDA and CDR2 SQIVND (reference sequence). CDR3: CASNSPWGPRGNQPQHF. The CDR3 region has the DNA TGTGCCAGTAATAGCCCCTGGGGTCCGAGGGGCAATCAGCCCCAGCATTTT.

This clonotype has only a few counts. V and J are TRBV11-2 and TRBJ1-2; D remains unclear. Germline V gene lookup returns CDR1 SGHAT and CDR2 FQNNGV. The CDR3 has 13 amino acids. V shed 2 bases and J shed 4 bases, with 8 bases lying between them. CDR3 coding DNA: TGTGCCAGCAGCTTAAACGTCATCTATGGCTACACCTTC. Protein product: CASSLNVIYGYTF.

This sequence joins TRBV7-2 and TRBJ2-1; a possible D gene is TRBD1 (6 bases). Per germline, CDR1 SGHTA and CDR2 FQGNSA. The CDR3 is 14 residues long. Trimming stripped 5 bases from V and 6 bases from J, with 14 bases between. Here the CDR3 DNA reads TGTGCCAGCAGCATAAACAGGGTGGTCAATGAGCAGTTCTTC. Translated: CASSINRVVNEQFF.

The chain employs TRBV7-8 and TRBJ1-5, with a tentative D call TRBD1 (5 bases). The length of the CDR3 is 15 residues. Trimming removed 5 bases at V and 4 bases at J, with 15 bases between. The germline V gene encodes CDR1 SGHVS and CDR2 FQNEAQ. The CDR3 nucleotides read TGTGCCAGCAGCCAAACCACCTGGGGGAATCAGCCCCAGCATTTT. It translates to CASSQTTWGNQPQHF.

The chain carries TRBV7-4 and TRBJ2-7; unclear D gene. The V gene's germline CDR1 is SGHVT and CDR2 SQSDAQ. The CDR3 runs to 13 residues. Deletions cut 3 bases from V and 5 bases from J, with 11 bases between. CDR3 sequence: CASSLALYHEQYF. The CDR3 bases are TGTGCCAGCAGCTTGGCTCTCTACCACGAGCAGTACTTC.

This clonotype was observed once. The rearrangement joins TRBV10-3 to TRBJ1-4; a possible D gene is TRBD1 (5 bases). CDR1 and CDR2 (germline): ENHRY, SYGVKD. The CDR3 runs 17 residues. Trimming shortened V by 3 bases and J by 4 bases, and 18 bases separated the two germline ends. The CDR3 bases are TGTGCCATCAGTGAAGGGACTCGCGGAGGGGTTAATGAAAAACTGTTTTTT. This gives the protein CAISEGTRGGVNEKLFF.

This clonotype was found a few times. The chain employs TRBV7-9 and TRBJ2-1; D remains ambiguous. This CDR3 is built from 12 residues. The germline V and J ends were trimmed by 3 bases and 6 bases, with 6 bases remaining between them. Germline V lookup: CDR1 SEHNR, CDR2 FQNEAQ (reference sequence). CDR3: CASSFPLNEQFF. In nucleotides, the CDR3 is TGTGCCAGCAGCTTCCCCCTCAATGAGCAGTTCTTC.

The count of this clonotype is one. The rearrangement uses TRBV10-3 and TRBJ2-3; unclear D gene. V was clipped by 4 bases and J by 0 bases, with 8 bases between them. This CDR3 is 14 amino acids long. Germline loops: CDR1 ENHRY, CDR2 SYGVKD. CDR3 loop: CAISVTASTDTQYF. CDR3 sequence (DNA): TGTGCCATCAGTGTAACTGCTAGCACAGATACGCAGTATTTT.

This clonotype has at least ten counts. The chain uses TRBV7-2 and TRBJ2-7; possibly TRBD1 or TRBD2 for D (5 bases each). Germline CDR1 reads SGHTA; CDR2 reads FQGNSA. The CDR3 runs 13 residues. V shed 3 bases and J shed 8 bases, with 14 bases lying between them. Written as DNA, the CDR3 is TGTGCCAGCAGCTTTGACCCCGGGGCCCAGCAGTACTTC. Protein product: CASSFDPGAQQYF.

The V call is TRBV12-3 or TRBV12-4, the J call TRBJ2-7, with no clear D. The V gene lost 2 bases and the J gene lost 3 bases, with 11 bases spanning the gap. This CDR3 has 14 residues. The CDR3 loop reads CASSLWAVNYEQYF. CDR3 bases: TGTGCCAGCAGTTTATGGGCAGTTAACTACGAGCAGTACTTC.